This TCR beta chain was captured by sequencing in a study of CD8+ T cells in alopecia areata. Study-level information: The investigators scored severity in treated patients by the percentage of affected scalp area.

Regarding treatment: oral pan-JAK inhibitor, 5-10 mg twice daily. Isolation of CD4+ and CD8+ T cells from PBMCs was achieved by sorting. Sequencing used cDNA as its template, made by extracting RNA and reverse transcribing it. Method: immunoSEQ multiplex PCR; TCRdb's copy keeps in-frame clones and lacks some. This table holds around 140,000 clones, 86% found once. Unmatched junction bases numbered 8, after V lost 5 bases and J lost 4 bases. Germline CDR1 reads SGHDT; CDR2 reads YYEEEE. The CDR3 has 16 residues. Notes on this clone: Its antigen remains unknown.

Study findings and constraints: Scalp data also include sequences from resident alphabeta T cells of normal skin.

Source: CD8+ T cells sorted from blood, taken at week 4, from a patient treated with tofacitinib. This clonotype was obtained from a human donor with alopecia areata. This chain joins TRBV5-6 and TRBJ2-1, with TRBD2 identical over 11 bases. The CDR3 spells CASRFELAGVYNEQFF. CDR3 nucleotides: TGTGCCAGCAGATTCGAACTAGCGGGAGTGTACAATGAGCAGTTCTTC.